Below, 24 T cell receptor beta chains from the same sample are listed, as sequenced in a study of response to subunit inactivated influenza vaccine. TCRdb re-analysed the RT-PCR reads in MiXCR, keeping a single row per CDR3 protein. In the table there are around 650,000 distinct CDR3 sequences, roughly 14% of which are singletons. The sequenced sample was PBMCs from blood, obtained about 11 days after vaccination. These receptors came from a man in his fifties or sixties who received an inactivated influenza vaccine.

This clonotype has only a few counts. The chain is built from TRBV20-1 and TRBJ2-7; D uncertain. The CDR3 contains 10 residues. Trimming cost V 5 bases and J 4 bases, with 6 bases left between them. Germline CDR1 reads DFQATT; CDR2 reads SNEGSKA (reference sequence). In DNA, the CDR3 is TGCAGTGCTTACAAGTACGAGCAGTACTTC. This codes for CSAYKYEQYF.

This clonotype was recorded a few times. V is TRBV28 and J is TRBJ2-1, with TRBD2 matching 11 bases. The V gene end was trimmed by 5 bases and the J gene end by 2 bases; junction bases not matched to a gene: 5. The CDR3 runs to 16 residues. Looked up from germline, CDR1 is MDHEN and CDR2 is SYDVKM. DNA for the CDR3: TGTGCCAGCAGTGGCCGGGGACTAGCGGCCTACAATGAGCAGTTCTTC. Translating it yields CASSGRGLAAYNEQFF.

The V and J genes are TRBV7-6 and TRBJ2-1; 10 positions match TRBD2. Trimming removed 3 bases from V and 10 bases from J; junction bases left unmatched: 24. CDR1 is SGHVS and CDR2 is FNYEAQ in the germline V gene. The CDR3 is 20 residues long. The CDR3 DNA reads as TGTGCCAGCAGCTTCCGCGTAACCCGACTAGCGGGTTGGGGAAGGCGGGAGCAGTTCTTC. As protein: CASSFRVTRLAGWGRREQFF.

The chain couples TRBV12-3 or TRBV12-4 to TRBJ2-5; possibly TRBD1 for D (6 bases). The CDR3 loop spans 14 amino acids. V lost 7 bases and J lost 5, with 17 bases in between. The CDR3 spells CASNLERGMETQYF. In DNA, the CDR3 is TGTGCCAGCAACCTCGAAAGGGGGATGGAGACCCAGTACTTC.

Only a few counts were recorded for this clonotype. The CDR3 protein is CSAEGEGYTF. DNA for the CDR3: TGCAGCGCGGAGGGGGAAGGCTACACCTTC. V is TRBV29-1 and J is TRBJ1-2; D perhaps matches TRBD1 (6 bases). V was clipped by 7 bases and J by 8 bases, with 11 bases between them. Per germline, CDR1 SQVTM and CDR2 ANQGSEA. The CDR3 length is 10 residues.

The V call is TRBV28, the J call TRBJ2-7; 11 positions match TRBD2. V gave up 6 bases and J gave up 6 bases; unmatched junction bases: 4. CDR1 is MDHEN and CDR2 is SYDVKM in the germline V gene. This CDR3 is 13 amino acids long. The CDR3 is CASRTSGSLEQYF. In DNA form, the CDR3 reads TGTGCCAGCAGAACTAGCGGGAGTCTCGAGCAGTACTTC.

The chain employs TRBV29-1 and TRBJ2-7, with D possibly being TRBD1 or TRBD2 (5 bases each). With 1 base removed from V and 3 bases from J, the gap between germline ends came to 19 bases. The germline V gene has CDR1 SQVTM and CDR2 ANQGSEA. The CDR3 length is 16 residues. The CDR3 DNA sequence: TGCAGCGTTGAAGTGGGGACCTCTCCTTCTTTCTACGAGCAGTACTTC. It translates to CSVEVGTSPSFYEQYF.

V usage is TRBV5-4 and J usage is TRBJ2-7, with unresolved D. Deletions cut 7 bases from V and 5 bases from J, with 19 bases between. This CDR3 has 14 amino acids. The V gene's germline CDR1 is SGHNT and CDR2 YYREEE (reference sequence). CDR3 DNA sequence: TGTGCCAGCGCTCCCGCTAGATCTAACGACGAGCAGTACTTC. Translated, it gives CASAPARSNDEQYF.

The chain carries TRBV29-1 and TRBJ2-1; D possibly corresponds to TRBD1 (6 bases). Trimming pared 2 bases from V and 14 bases from J, leaving 19 bases between. From germline, CDR1 is SQVTM and CDR2 ANQGSEA. This CDR3 is built from 13 residues. The DNA of the CDR3 is TGCAGCGTTGAATTTGACAGGACGACGGCTAAGTTCTTC. Translated: CSVEFDRTTAKFF.

The rearrangement joins TRBV7-2 to TRBJ2-3; a possible D gene is TRBD2 (5 bases). CDR3 size: 17 residues. The germline CDR1 and CDR2 sequences are SGHTA and FQGNSA. V lost 1 base and J lost 0, with 14 bases in between. The CDR3 DNA is TGTGCCAGCAGCTTAGGACGGGGTCGAACTAGCACAGATACGCAGTATTTT. Protein sequence: CASSLGRGRTSTDTQYF.

The chain uses TRBV4-2 and TRBJ2-2, with D hard to call. The CDR3 runs 17 residues. Looked up from germline, CDR1 is LGHNA and CDR2 is YNFKEQ. The V and J ends lost 0 bases and 1 base respectively, with 12 bases between them. The CDR3 sequence: CASSQDPGWRNTGELFF. As DNA, the CDR3 is TGTGCCAGCAGCCAAGACCCAGGCTGGAGGAACACCGGGGAGCTGTTTTTT.

The table lists this clonotype with many counts. The CDR3: CSVLGGLFSYEQYF. DNA of the CDR3: TGCAGCGTCCTAGGGGGGTTATTCTCCTACGAGCAGTACTTC. This rearrangement joins TRBV29-1 to TRBJ2-7; D possibly matches TRBD1 or TRBD2 (6 bases each). Germline V lookup: CDR1 SQVTM, CDR2 ANQGSEA. This CDR3 has 14 amino acids. V lost 6 bases and J lost 0, with 15 bases in between.

There are a few counts of this clonotype. The chain employs TRBV3-1 and TRBJ2-3, with D hard to call. V was clipped by 0 bases and J by 7 bases, with 8 bases between them. This CDR3 spans 13 amino acids. From germline, CDR1 is LGHDT and CDR2 YNNKEL (reference sequence). Here the CDR3 DNA reads TGTGCCAGCAGCCAAGATCCTATAAATACGCAGTATTTT. This translates into CASSQDPINTQYF.

This chain links TRBV9 with TRBJ2-1; either TRBD1 or TRBD2 may fit D (5 bases each). Per germline, CDR1 SGDLS and CDR2 YYNGEE. Trimming removed 4 bases from V and 8 bases from J, with 22 bases in between. The CDR3 runs to 16 residues. The DNA for the CDR3 is TGTGCCAGCAGCCCGTCCAGGGCGGGCCCTTTGGATGAGCAGTTCTTC. Translated: CASSPSRAGPLDEQFF.

This clonotype has only a few counts. J is TRBJ2-1 and V is TRBV9, with D unclear. The CDR3 runs 15 residues. Trimming stripped 3 bases from V and 1 base from J, with 11 bases between. Germline CDR1 reads SGDLS; CDR2 reads YYNGEE. The CDR3 is CASSAPPGSYNEQFF. CDR3 in DNA: TGTGCCAGCAGCGCCCCCCCCGGATCCTACAATGAGCAGTTCTTC. Supplemented by reference TRBV9 and TRBJ2-1, the full variable domain reads DSGVTQTPKHLITATGQRVTLRCSPRSGDLSVYWYQQSLDQGLQFLIQYYNGEERAKGNILERFSAQQFPDLHSELNLSSLELGDSALYFCASSAPPGSYNEQFFGPGTRLTVL.

This clonotype was counted only a few times. The DNA of the CDR3 is TGCGCCAGCAGCCTCCGGACAGTCCTGGCTAATTCACCCCTCCACTTT. Translating it yields CASSLRTVLANSPLHF. The chain couples TRBV5-1 to TRBJ1-6; tentative D call: TRBD1 (6 bases). Trimming took off 4 bases at V and 6 bases at J, with 17 bases between the two ends. The CDR3 extends over 16 amino acids. Germline V gene sequence: CDR1 SGHRS, CDR2 YFSETQ.

The CDR3 DNA follows: TGCAGCGCGAGAAATATGAACACTGAAGCTTTCTTT. It yields the protein CSARNMNTEAFF. This sequence joins TRBV29-1 and TRBJ1-1; D call uncertain. This CDR3 is built from 12 residues. Per germline, CDR1 SQVTM and CDR2 ANQGSEA. The ends were cut back, 7 bases at V and 0 bases at J, with 9 bases in the middle.

This sequence joins TRBV6-1 and TRBJ1-5; no firm D call. V lost 2 bases, J lost 6 bases, and 11 bases lay in between. The CDR3 runs 14 residues. Germline V lookup: CDR1 MNHNS, CDR2 SASEGT. The CDR3 spells CASSEMTGSQPQHF. DNA of the CDR3: TGTGCCAGCAGTGAAATGACGGGTAGTCAGCCCCAGCATTTT.

The chain is built from TRBV12-3 or TRBV12-4 and TRBJ1-4, with no clear D. The germline V and J ends were trimmed by 4 bases and 7 bases, with 7 bases remaining between them. This CDR3 is built from 12 residues. The CDR3 DNA is TGTGCCAGCAGTTCCCAGTCTGAAAAACTGTTTTTT. Its translation is CASSSQSEKLFF.

This clonotype was observed a few times. The CDR3 DNA reads TGCAGTGCTAGAGCGGGACTAGGTTCCAATGAGCAGTTCTTC. Translating it yields CSARAGLGSNEQFF. V usage is TRBV20-1 and J usage is TRBJ2-1, with TRBD2 matching 8 bases. The V segment lost 1 base and the J segment 6 bases; nucleotides outside the gene matches: 5. The V gene's germline CDR1 is DFQATT and CDR2 SNEGSKA (reference sequence). This CDR3 spans 14 amino acids.

The rearrangement uses TRBV12-3 or TRBV12-4 and TRBJ2-1, with D perhaps being TRBD1 or TRBD2 (5 bases each). The CDR3 length is 14 residues. Trimming shortened V by 6 bases and J by 8 bases, and 17 bases separated the two germline ends. As DNA, the CDR3 is TGTGCCAGCAGCCTCGGGGCAACCCCGCATGAGCAGTTCTTC. Its translation is CASSLGATPHEQFF.

The sample holds many counts of this clonotype. This chain joins TRBV14 and TRBJ2-1, with D maybe TRBD2 (5 bases). In germline, CDR1 is SGHDN, CDR2 FVKESK. The CDR3 length is 15 residues. The V and J ends lost 1 base and 1 base respectively, with 8 bases between them. Here the CDR3 DNA reads TGTGCCAGCAGCCAAGTCGGGGTGTCCTACAATGAGCAGTTCTTC. It translates to CASSQVGVSYNEQFF. Full variable domain (missing parts from reference TRBV14 and TRBJ2-1): EAGVTQFPSHSVIEKGQTVTLRCDPISGHDNLYWYRRVMGKEIKFLLHFVKESKQDESGMPNNRFLAERTGGTYSTLKVQPAELEDSGVYFCASSQVGVSYNEQFFGPGTRLTVL.

This clonotype was observed a handful of times. The gene calls are TRBV4-2 and TRBJ2-5; TRBD1 matches at 7 bases. In germline, CDR1 is LGHNA, CDR2 YNFKEQ. Trimming took 3 bases from V and 1 from J; bases not matched to a gene: 8. The length of the CDR3 is 16 residues. CDR3 sequence reads: CASSQTGQAGQETQYF. CDR3 nucleotide sequence: TGTGCCAGCAGCCAGACCGGACAGGCCGGCCAAGAGACCCAGTACTTC.

This clonotype has only a few counts. V gene TRBV3-1 combines with J gene TRBJ2-1, with D tentatively TRBD1 or TRBD2 (5 bases each). Germline V CDR1 and CDR2: LGHDT, YNNKEL (reference sequence). The CDR3 has 14 residues. V lost 1 base, J lost 6 bases, and 10 bases lay in between. The CDR3: CASSQAGRGNEQFF. The CDR3 bases are TGTGCCAGCAGCCAAGCGGGAAGGGGCAATGAGCAGTTCTTC.